This paragraph covers one TCR beta chain sequence. No antigen is known for it. The CDR3 consists of 15 residues. Germline V lookup: CDR1 MNHEY, CDR2 SMNVEV (reference sequence). V trimming: 6 bases; J trimming: 5 bases; junction bases outside the gene matches: 6. The data derive from a study of T cell responses to AZD1222 COVID-19 vaccine. Study-wide results and limits: Spike as a whole was targeted by vaccine-associated CD4 TCRs, dominant at 160-218 and 743-854. Targeting of unmutated variant regions was reportedly seen in nearly half of spike-specific TCRs. Clonal diversity was possibly underestimated, and white British individuals and females predominated among donors. In all cases, repertoires were sampled only after the peak T cell response.

Profiled with immunoSEQ multiplex PCR; TCRdb holds only in-frame clones, not every one. Of about 56,000 clones listed, around 88% were seen once; the top ten hold approximately 15%. The rearrangement uses TRBV27 and TRBJ2-1; 11 bases fit TRBD2. The TCR was taken from an adult in good health. Sequences were derived from peripheral blood, sampled on day 0 of AZD1222 vaccination. The CDR3 nucleotides read TGTGCCAGCAGCCCACTACTAGCGGGAGACAATGAGCAGTTCTTC. It encodes CASSPLLAGDNEQFF.